These 25 T cell receptor beta chains originate from one sample sequenced in a study of OX40 agonist ivuxolimab in advanced cancers. Produced via immunoSEQ multiplex PCR; TCRdb's table is partial and in-frame only. The sample includes about 76,000 clones, 85% to 90% seen only once; the top ten take approximately 13%. The sample in question was CD4+ or CD8+ T cells sorted from blood, obtained in a trial of the OX40 agonist ivuxolimab. The receptors were gathered from an adult with an advanced solid tumor such as melanoma, head and neck, liver or kidney cancer.

The chain's CDR3 is CASLPSPGASWPQHF. The CDR3 nucleotides are TGTGCCAGCCTACCATCACCTGGGGCCTCTTGGCCCCAGCATTTT. The chain employs TRBV6-1 and TRBJ1-5; a weak D match, TRBD1 (5 bases). This CDR3 region has 15 residues. Trimming took 8 bases from V and 9 from J, leaving 23 bases between them. CDR1 and CDR2 from the germline V gene are MNHNS and SASEGT.

The chain combines TRBV11-2 with TRBJ1-6; unclear D gene. V was cut by 3 bases and J by 7 bases, with 10 bases left in between. The CDR3 runs 14 residues. CDR1 and CDR2 from the germline V gene are SGHAT and FQNNGV. The chain's CDR3 is CASSFETWNSPLHF. The DNA for the CDR3 is TGTGCCAGCAGCTTCGAGACTTGGAATTCACCCCTCCACTTT.

The sample holds a few counts of this clone. The chain links TRBV9 to TRBJ1-2; D not resolved. The CDR3 extends over 13 amino acids. V was cut by 0 bases and J by 4 bases, with 7 bases left in between. Germline V gives CDR1 SGDLS, CDR2 YYNGEE. The CDR3 loop is CASSVGSVYGYTF. The CDR3 nucleotides read TGTGCCAGCAGCGTAGGGTCGGTCTATGGCTACACCTTC.

This clone was seen more than once but under ten times. The chain links TRBV6-4 to TRBJ2-1; 9 bases agree with TRBD2. Germline-derived CDR1 and CDR2 are MRHNA and SNTAGT. J lost 0 bases, V lost 0 bases, and 0 bases had no gene match. CDR3 size: 16 residues. DNA for the CDR3: TGTGCCAGCAGTGACTCGACTAGCGGCTCCTACAATGAGCAGTTCTTC. It specifies CASSDSTSGSYNEQFF.

The rearrangement uses TRBV30 and TRBJ2-7; TRBD1 matches at 8 bases. The ends lost 8 bases at V and 2 bases at J; junction bases unmatched: 11. CDR3 length: 14 amino acids. Germline V gene sequence: CDR1 GTSNPN, CDR2 SVGIG (reference sequence). CDR3 DNA: TGTGCCAGAAAGACAGGGGATGGTCCCTACGAGCAGTACTTC. Translating gives CARKTGDGPYEQYF.

The J gene is TRBJ2-1, the V gene TRBV15; TRBD1 matches at 9 bases. The CDR3 contains 16 residues. CDR1 LNHNV and CDR2 YYDKDF come from the germline V gene (reference sequence). J was trimmed by 1 base and V by 1 base; bases with no gene match: 2. CDR3 bases: TGTGCCACCAGCAGAGGGACAGGGGAGTCCTACAATGAGCAGTTCTTC. Protein sequence: CATSRGTGESYNEQFF. Variable domain in full (rest from reference TRBV15 and TRBJ2-1): DAMVIQNPRYQVTQFGKPVTLSCSQTLNHNVMYWYQQKSSQAPKLLFHYYDKDFNNEADTPDNFQSRRPNTSFCFLDIRSPGLGDTAMYLCATSRGTGESYNEQFFGPGTRLTVL.

The chain uses TRBV6-1 and TRBJ2-3, with a possible D match to TRBD2 (6 bases). V dropped 7 bases and J dropped 6 bases, with 17 bases sitting between them. Germline CDR1 is MNHNS and CDR2 is SASEGT. The CDR3 is 14 residues long. The CDR3: CASKRMEAGDTQYF. The CDR3 DNA reads as TGTGCCAGCAAACGGATGGAGGCGGGGGATACGCAGTATTTT.

The CDR3 loop is CASSLYAGQGMEANEKLFF. Here the CDR3 DNA reads TGTGCCAGCAGTTTATACGCGGGACAGGGTATGGAAGCTAATGAAAAACTGTTTTTT. The V gene is TRBV27, the J gene TRBJ1-4, with 9 bases fitting TRBD1. CDR1 and CDR2 from the germline V gene are MNHEY and SMNVEV (reference sequence). V lost 1 base, J lost 3 bases, and 12 bases stayed unmatched. The CDR3 totals 19 residues.

In this sample, this clone turned up once. This chain joins TRBV6-5 and TRBJ2-7; maybe TRBD2 (6 bases). The CDR3 length is 15 residues. Germline V gene data show CDR1 as MNHEY and CDR2 as SVGAGI. Trimming took off 1 base at V and 5 bases at J, with 15 bases between the two ends. The CDR3 sequence is CASSYFRDSTDEQYF. DNA of the CDR3: TGTGCCAGCAGTTACTTTAGGGACTCAACTGACGAGCAGTACTTC.

The chain links TRBV29-1 to TRBJ2-1; D is unclear. Germline values: CDR1 SQVTM, CDR2 ANQGSEA. The V gene lost 0 bases and the J gene lost 0 bases, with 9 bases spanning the gap. CDR3 length: 15 amino acids. In DNA, the CDR3 is TGCAGCGTTGAAGAGGCGGAGAGCTCCTACAATGAGCAGTTCTTC. Its protein product is CSVEEAESSYNEQFF.

V and J are TRBV6-1 and TRBJ2-3; 11 bases match TRBD2. Trimming cost V 1 base and J 2 bases; bases outside gene matches: 5. Per germline, CDR1 MNHNS and CDR2 SASEGT. The CDR3 spans 17 residues. CDR3: CASSEGLAGGFTDTQYF. The CDR3 DNA reads TGTGCCAGCAGTGAAGGTCTAGCGGGAGGCTTCACAGATACGCAGTATTTT.

V gene TRBV7-3 combines with J gene TRBJ1-1; TRBD1 is a possible D gene (5 bases). The CDR3 extends over 18 amino acids. Trimming stripped 1 base from V and 1 base from J, with 19 bases between. CDR1 is SGHTA, CDR2 FQGTGA, per germline. CDR3 sequence reads: CASSLKGPLGSPNTEAFF. CDR3 sequence (DNA): TGTGCCAGCAGCTTAAAGGGGCCCTTGGGTTCGCCGAACACTGAAGCTTTCTTT.

The chain carries TRBV9 and TRBJ2-7; a weak D match, TRBD2 (6 bases). V was cut by 1 base and J by 1 base, with 12 bases left in between. Germline V gene lookup returns CDR1 SGDLS and CDR2 YYNGEE. The CDR3 sequence is 15 residues long. Written as DNA, the CDR3 is TGTGCCAGCAGCGTATTTGCGGGGCCTTCCTACGAGCAGTACTTC. Translation gives CASSVFAGPSYEQYF.

V gene TRBV4-1 combines with J gene TRBJ1-5; 10 bases are shared with TRBD1. Looked up from germline, CDR1 is MGHRA and CDR2 is YSYEKL. The V segment lost 5 bases and the J segment 2 bases; nucleotides outside the gene matches: 3. The CDR3 covers 15 residues. The CDR3 coding sequence is TGCGCCAGCAGCGTTGGGACAGGGGGCAATCAGCCCCAGCATTTT. As protein: CASSVGTGGNQPQHF.

The V and J genes are TRBV15 and TRBJ1-3; 8 bases agree with TRBD1. V dropped 8 bases and J dropped 6; count of bases not matched to a gene: 6. This CDR3 spans 13 amino acids. Germline values: CDR1 LNHNV, CDR2 YYDKDF (reference sequence). The CDR3 region has the DNA TGTGCCACCCGCCGGGACAGGTCAAACACCATATATTTT. It codes for CATRRDRSNTIYF.

The gene calls are TRBV7-9 and TRBJ2-7; D gene uncertain. The CDR3 is 13 amino acids. Germline V gene sequence: CDR1 SEHNR, CDR2 FQNEAQ (reference sequence). The V end was cut by 4 bases, the J end by 1 base, with 8 bases between. DNA for the CDR3: TGTGCCAGCAGCTCCCTTACATCCTACGAGCAGTACTTC. It yields the protein CASSSLTSYEQYF.

The V and J genes are TRBV2 and TRBJ1-2, with D hard to call. Trimming shortened V by 7 bases and J by 2 bases, and 14 bases separated the two germline ends. In germline, CDR1 is SNHLY, CDR2 FYNNEI. CDR3 length: 14 residues. DNA of the CDR3: TGTGCCAGCACCGAACTGCGGCAGAACTATGGCTACACCTTC. As protein: CASTELRQNYGYTF. The variable domain in full, completed from reference TRBV2 and TRBJ1-2, reads EPEVTQTPSHQVTQMGQEVILRCVPISNHLYFYWYRQILGQKVEFLVSFYNNEISEKSEIFDDQFSVERPDGSNFTLKIRSTKLEDSAMYFCASTELRQNYGYTFGSGTRLTVV.

In DNA form, the CDR3 reads TGTGCCAGCAGCTGGGGGCCGGGACAGGGGGCCGACGAGCAGTACTTC. Its protein product is CASSWGPGQGADEQYF. This sequence joins TRBV9 and TRBJ2-7, with 12 bases identical to TRBD1. The CDR3 contains 16 residues. CDR1 and CDR2 (germline): SGDLS, YYNGEE. V gave up 4 bases and J gave up 5 bases; unmatched junction bases: 10.

The chain couples TRBV7-3 to TRBJ2-1; the D gene is possibly TRBD2 (6 bases). From germline, CDR1 is SGHTA and CDR2 FQGTGA. Trimming pared 2 bases from V and 4 bases from J, leaving 12 bases between. The CDR3 runs to 15 residues. The CDR3 DNA reads TGTGCCAGCAGCTTAGGGGGGAGGCATTACAATGAGCAGTTCTTC. Protein sequence: CASSLGGRHYNEQFF.

This clone was recorded once. The chain is built from TRBV6-5 and TRBJ1-5, with D hard to call. Germline loops: CDR1 MNHEY, CDR2 SVGAGI. The CDR3 has 13 residues. Trimming removed 5 bases at V and 4 bases at J, with 9 bases between. CDR3 in amino acids: CASSPSRNQPQHF. The CDR3 DNA reads TGTGCCAGCAGTCCCTCGAGAAATCAGCCCCAGCATTTT.

The V and J genes are TRBV6-5 and TRBJ2-1; 8 bases are shared with TRBD2. This CDR3 spans 15 amino acids. From germline, CDR1 is MNHEY and CDR2 SVGAGI. Unmatched junction bases numbered 7, after V lost 0 bases and J lost 9 bases. CDR3 sequence: CASSYSTGGRFEQFF. In nucleotides, the CDR3 is TGTGCCAGCAGTTACTCGACAGGCGGGAGGTTTGAGCAGTTCTTC.

The V call is TRBV6-4, the J call TRBJ2-2; a possible D gene is TRBD1 (6 bases). The CDR3 is 15 amino acids. Germline V gives CDR1 MRHNA, CDR2 SNTAGT. Trimming removed 5 bases at V and 5 bases at J, with 15 bases between. The CDR3 spells CASSITGMGTGELFF. The CDR3 DNA reads TGTGCCAGCAGTATAACAGGGATGGGGACCGGGGAGCTGTTTTTT.

The V call is TRBV6-6, the J call TRBJ2-7; perhaps TRBD2 as D (5 bases). The CDR3 extends over 12 amino acids. V was pared by 7 bases and J by 2 bases, with 9 bases between. Germline V gene lookup returns CDR1 MNHNY and CDR2 SVGAGI (reference sequence). The CDR3 protein is CASTEGTYEQYF. The CDR3 nucleotides read TGTGCCAGCACTGAGGGAACCTACGAGCAGTACTTC.

The gene calls are TRBV4-2 and TRBJ2-7, with 9 positions matching TRBD2. Germline CDR1 is LGHNA and CDR2 is YNFKEQ. The ends lost 0 bases at V and 6 bases at J; junction bases unmatched: 9. This CDR3 is built from 16 residues. CDR3 protein: CASSQDSLAGRSEQYF. CDR3 DNA: TGTGCCAGCAGCCAAGATTCGCTAGCGGGAAGAAGCGAGCAGTACTTC.

This rearrangement joins TRBV6-5 to TRBJ1-5; a possible D gene is TRBD1 (6 bases). Trimming stripped 6 bases from V and 4 bases from J, with 13 bases between. Germline V lookup: CDR1 MNHEY, CDR2 SVGAGI. The CDR3 spans 14 residues. The CDR3: CASSLGQSNQPQHF. CDR3 in DNA: TGTGCCAGCAGCCTAGGACAGAGTAATCAGCCCCAGCATTTT.